Listed below are T cell receptor beta chains from one sample, sequenced in a study of lymphopenia after photon versus proton radiotherapy. TCRdb keeps only in-frame clones here, not all; method: immunoSEQ multiplex PCR. The data contain around 28,000 clones, 81% of them seen just once; the ten biggest clones take up roughly a third. The sequenced sample was peripheral blood, obtained from a patient treated with photon-based radiotherapy. The source of these receptors is a man aged 50-59 years with gastric cancer. Both conserved end residues are trimmed from each CDR3. The order of the fields is J gene, V gene, CDR3 protein.

TRBJ1-2	TRBV18	ASSPTIQGVRGYT
TRBJ2-5	TRBV5-1	ATSVSGGSKETQY
TRBJ1-4	TRBV4-1	ASSWGQGRDEKLF
TRBJ1-1	TRBV7-8	ASSLGDGGNTEAF
TRBJ2-3	TRBV5-1	ASSSGGQADTQY
TRBJ2-7	TRBV27	ASSLWTGDEQY
TRBJ2-3	TRBV6-4	ASSEAGGRTDTQY
TRBJ1-2	TRBV5-1	ASSFAGDYGYT
TRBJ2-7	TRBV6-6	ASTLTSGRYEQY
TRBJ2-5	TRBV4-1	ASSYRLAGGQTQY
TRBJ2-7	TRBV10-2	ASSDEGGGALEQY
TRBJ2-5	TRBV6-6	ASKQGNQETQY
TRBJ1-5	TRBV19	ATADRINQPQH
TRBJ2-1	TRBV29-1	SGRGGPYNEQF
TRBJ2-1	TRBV25-1	ASSDHGQGASEQF
TRBJ1-1	TRBV14	ASSQDTDTEAF
TRBJ1-3	TRBV15	ATARGSGNTIY
TRBJ2-1	TRBV18	ASSQVDRGPYNEQF
TRBJ1-6	TRBV6-6	ASSYGGTGFNSPLH
TRBJ2-3	TRBV5-6	ASSFVAGGPADTQY
TRBJ1-1	TRBV28	ASSFPGHNTEAF
TRBJ2-5	TRBV10-2	ASSSGTGGRETQY